The rows below give T cell receptor beta chains drawn from one sample of a study of cytomegalovirus exposure and HLA in healthy donors. Profiling relied on immunoSEQ multiplex PCR, and the TCRdb table lists in-frame clones only, not all of them. The table includes about 140,000 clones, around 66% detected once. The material sequenced was PBMCs. Source of these receptors: a woman aged 60 to 75 in good health and CMV-seronegative. Each CDR3 is given with its conserved first and last residue. A D gene is named only where the DNA matches it firmly. Not every row has a clone size; where given, it reads once, few, many or a size class.

D gene: .; J gene: TRBJ2-7; V gene: TRBV7-9; clone size: .; CDR3 protein: CASSLDREDDEQYF; CDR3 DNA: TGTGCCAGCAGCTTAGACAGGGAAGACGACGAGCAGTACTTC
D gene: .; J gene: TRBJ1-1; V gene: TRBV28; clone size: once; CDR3 protein: CASSSGIAEAFF; CDR3 DNA: TGTGCCAGCAGTTCCGGGATCGCTGAAGCTTTCTTT
D gene: TRBD2; J gene: TRBJ2-7; V gene: TRBV4-3; clone size: .; CDR3 protein: CASSRSPAGEYNEQYF; CDR3 DNA: TGCGCCAGCAGCCGGTCACCAGCGGGAGAGTATAACGAGCAGTACTTC
D gene: TRBD1; J gene: TRBJ1-2; V gene: TRBV15; clone size: .; CDR3 protein: CATSRDRNTNYGYTF; CDR3 DNA: TGTGCCACCAGCAGGGACAGGAACACTAACTATGGCTACACCTTC
D gene: TRBD2; J gene: TRBJ2-7; V gene: TRBV6-5; clone size: .; CDR3 protein: CASSYRTSGGGEQYF; CDR3 DNA: TGTGCCAGCAGTTACCGGACTAGCGGAGGGGGGGAGCAGTACTTC
D gene: .; J gene: TRBJ1-6; V gene: TRBV7-9; clone size: .; CDR3 protein: CASSPDNYNSPLHF; CDR3 DNA: TGTGCCAGCAGCCCGGACAACTATAATTCACCCCTCCACTTT
D gene: TRBD2; J gene: TRBJ2-3; V gene: TRBV6-5; clone size: .; CDR3 protein: CASSFRTSGSTDTQYF; CDR3 DNA: TGTGCCAGCAGTTTCCGGACTAGCGGGAGCACAGATACGCAGTATTTT
D gene: TRBD2; J gene: TRBJ2-1; V gene: TRBV18; clone size: .; CDR3 protein: CASSPPRTSGSSYNEQFF; CDR3 DNA: TGTGCCAGCTCACCACCGAGGACTAGCGGGAGTTCCTACAATGAGCAGTTCTTC
D gene: .; J gene: TRBJ2-7; V gene: TRBV5-1; clone size: .; CDR3 protein: CASSLAAGPSEQYF; CDR3 DNA: TGCGCCAGCAGCTTGGCGGCAGGGCCCTCCGAGCAGTACTTC
D gene: TRBD2; J gene: TRBJ2-3; V gene: TRBV6-1; clone size: .; CDR3 protein: CASSVSSGARTDTQYF; CDR3 DNA: TGTGCCAGCAGTGTTTCTAGCGGGGCACGCACAGATACGCAGTATTTT
D gene: .; J gene: TRBJ2-1; V gene: TRBV12-5; clone size: .; CDR3 protein: CASGLRSNEQFF; CDR3 DNA: TGTGCTAGTGGTTTACGGAGCAATGAGCAGTTCTTC
D gene: TRBD1; J gene: TRBJ1-5; V gene: TRBV4-2; clone size: few; CDR3 protein: CASSRTGGADQPQHF; CDR3 DNA: TGTGCCAGCAGCCGGACAGGGGGCGCGGATCAGCCCCAGCATTTT
D gene: TRBD1; J gene: TRBJ1-5; V gene: TRBV2; clone size: .; CDR3 protein: CASRGDREGSNQPQHF; CDR3 DNA: TGTGCCAGCAGGGGGGACAGGGAGGGGAGCAATCAGCCCCAGCATTTT
D gene: .; J gene: TRBJ2-3; V gene: TRBV7-2; clone size: .; CDR3 protein: CASSRPRGTDTQYF; CDR3 DNA: TGTGCCAGCAGCCGCCCCAGGGGCACAGATACGCAGTATTTT
D gene: .; J gene: TRBJ1-2; V gene: TRBV2; clone size: .; CDR3 protein: CASNDRFNYGYTF; CDR3 DNA: TGTGCCAGCAACGACAGATTTAACTATGGCTACACCTTC
D gene: .; J gene: TRBJ1-2; V gene: TRBV28; clone size: .; CDR3 protein: CASVQPNGGSYTF; CDR3 DNA: TGTGCCAGCGTCCAACCGAACGGGGGAAGCTACACCTTC
D gene: TRBD1; J gene: TRBJ1-1; V gene: TRBV19; clone size: .; CDR3 protein: CASSKQGTYTEAFF; CDR3 DNA: TGTGCCAGTAGTAAACAGGGGACGTACACTGAAGCTTTCTTT
D gene: .; J gene: TRBJ1-2; V gene: TRBV5-6; clone size: .; CDR3 protein: CASSLLQSPYGYTF; CDR3 DNA: TGTGCCAGCAGCCTCTTACAGAGTCCTTATGGCTACACCTTC
D gene: TRBD2; J gene: TRBJ2-5; V gene: TRBV9; clone size: few; CDR3 protein: CASSVSGGRQETQYF; CDR3 DNA: TGTGCCAGCAGCGTTAGCGGGGGGCGTCAAGAGACCCAGTACTTC
D gene: TRBD1; J gene: TRBJ1-2; V gene: TRBV5-1; clone size: few; CDR3 protein: CASSLDPQGLSGYTF; CDR3 DNA: TGCGCCAGCAGCTTGGACCCACAGGGGCTTAGTGGCTACACCTTC
D gene: TRBD2; J gene: TRBJ2-1; V gene: TRBV6-5; clone size: .; CDR3 protein: CASSKGLLLNEQFF; CDR3 DNA: TGTGCCAGCAGTAAGGGACTACTCCTCAATGAGCAGTTCTTC
D gene: TRBD2; J gene: TRBJ2-2; V gene: TRBV11-1; clone size: few; CDR3 protein: CASSFLLAGVVGELFF; CDR3 DNA: TGTGCCAGCAGCTTTCTCCTAGCGGGAGTAGTCGGGGAGCTGTTTTTT
D gene: .; J gene: TRBJ1-1; V gene: TRBV9; clone size: few; CDR3 protein: CASSVAPGSGTEAFF; CDR3 DNA: TGTGCCAGCAGCGTAGCCCCAGGGTCGGGCACTGAAGCTTTCTTT
D gene: TRBD1; J gene: TRBJ2-1; V gene: TRBV4-2; clone size: .; CDR3 protein: CASSLAGTGDYNEQFF; CDR3 DNA: TGTGCCAGCAGCCTTGCCGGGACAGGGGACTACAATGAGCAGTTCTTC
D gene: TRBD1; J gene: TRBJ2-2; V gene: TRBV7-9; clone size: .; CDR3 protein: CASSLGTVFTGELFF; CDR3 DNA: TGTGCCAGCAGCCTCGGGACAGTTTTTACCGGGGAGCTGTTTTTT
D gene: .; J gene: TRBJ1-2; V gene: TRBV19; clone size: .; CDR3 protein: CASSPWGGDNGYTF; CDR3 DNA: TGTGCCAGTAGTCCCTGGGGGGGGGACAATGGCTACACCTTC
D gene: TRBD1; J gene: TRBJ2-5; V gene: TRBV28; clone size: .; CDR3 protein: CASSQPGGTETQYF; CDR3 DNA: TGTGCCAGCAGCCAGCCAGGGGGCACGGAGACCCAGTACTTC
D gene: .; J gene: TRBJ1-1; V gene: TRBV7-3; clone size: few; CDR3 protein: CASSPLDRNTEAFF; CDR3 DNA: TGTGCCAGCAGCCCCCTCGACAGGAACACTGAAGCTTTCTTT
D gene: TRBD1; J gene: TRBJ2-1; V gene: TRBV5-5; clone size: .; CDR3 protein: CASARNRGLGNEQFF; CDR3 DNA: TGTGCCAGCGCCCGAAACAGGGGGCTCGGCAATGAGCAGTTCTTC
D gene: .; J gene: TRBJ2-7; V gene: TRBV7-3; clone size: few; CDR3 protein: CASSPQDSYEQYF; CDR3 DNA: TGTGCCAGCAGCCCCCAGGACAGCTACGAGCAGTACTTC
D gene: TRBD1; J gene: TRBJ2-1; V gene: TRBV2; clone size: few; CDR3 protein: CASRKRDPGQGIAEQFF; CDR3 DNA: TGTGCCAGCCGAAAGAGGGATCCGGGACAGGGGATTGCTGAGCAGTTCTTC
D gene: .; J gene: TRBJ1-2; V gene: TRBV5-1; clone size: .; CDR3 protein: CASRTLPGVGGYTF; CDR3 DNA: TGCGCCAGCCGGACTCTCCCCGGGGTAGGGGGCTACACCTTC
D gene: .; J gene: TRBJ2-7; V gene: TRBV19; clone size: .; CDR3 protein: CASSIGSSYEQYF; CDR3 DNA: TGTGCCAGTAGTATAGGGAGCTCCTACGAGCAGTACTTC
D gene: TRBD2; J gene: TRBJ2-5; V gene: TRBV20-1; clone size: .; CDR3 protein: CSAGRAETQYF; CDR3 DNA: TGCAGTGCGGGGAGGGCAGAGACCCAGTACTTC
D gene: .; J gene: TRBJ1-3; V gene: TRBV9; clone size: .; CDR3 protein: CASSPRGRLQATSGNTIYF; CDR3 DNA: TGTGCCAGCAGCCCGAGGGGGAGATTACAGGCTACCTCTGGAAACACCATATATTTT
D gene: TRBD2; J gene: TRBJ2-2; V gene: TRBV28; clone size: few; CDR3 protein: CASRRLAGAKNTGELFF; CDR3 DNA: TGTGCCAGCAGAAGACTAGCGGGAGCCAAGAACACCGGGGAGCTGTTTTTT
D gene: TRBD2; J gene: TRBJ2-7; V gene: TRBV4-3; clone size: .; CDR3 protein: CASSRLAGGPYEQYF; CDR3 DNA: TGCGCCAGCAGCCGCCTAGCGGGAGGGCCGTACGAGCAGTACTTC
D gene: TRBD1; J gene: TRBJ2-7; V gene: TRBV7-8; clone size: .; CDR3 protein: CASSLAPGTGVWEQYF; CDR3 DNA: TGTGCCAGCAGCTTAGCCCCCGGGACAGGGGTATGGGAGCAGTACTTC
D gene: .; J gene: TRBJ1-2; V gene: TRBV14; clone size: .; CDR3 protein: CASSQDLGGQGWTF; CDR3 DNA: TGTGCCAGCAGCCAAGATCTGGGTGGTCAGGGGTGGACCTTC
D gene: .; J gene: TRBJ2-7; V gene: TRBV6-6; clone size: .; CDR3 protein: CASSAGRLIYEQYF; CDR3 DNA: TGTGCCAGCAGTGCGGGACGCCTCATCTACGAGCAGTACTTC
D gene: .; J gene: TRBJ2-2; V gene: TRBV5-1; clone size: .; CDR3 protein: CASSLGGGIDTGELFF; CDR3 DNA: TGCGCCAGCAGCCTGGGGGGGGGCATCGACACCGGGGAGCTGTTTTTT
D gene: .; J gene: TRBJ1-3; V gene: TRBV10-3; clone size: .; CDR3 protein: CAISPVQTLSGNTIYF; CDR3 DNA: TGTGCCATATCCCCCGTGCAGACTCTCTCTGGAAACACCATATATTTT
D gene: .; J gene: TRBJ2-7; V gene: TRBV6-1; clone size: .; CDR3 protein: CASSEAGSQASYEQYF; CDR3 DNA: TGTGCCAGCAGTGAAGCGGGGAGCCAAGCCTCCTACGAGCAGTACTTC
D gene: .; J gene: TRBJ2-7; V gene: TRBV28; clone size: once; CDR3 protein: CASRNNRELVSYEQYF; CDR3 DNA: TGTGCCAGCAGGAACAACAGGGAATTAGTCTCCTACGAGCAGTACTTC
D gene: TRBD2; J gene: TRBJ2-5; V gene: TRBV4-1; clone size: .; CDR3 protein: CASSQDPASGGGETQYF; CDR3 DNA: TGCGCCAGCAGCCAAGATCCCGCTAGCGGGGGGGGAGAGACCCAGTACTTC
D gene: .; J gene: TRBJ1-5; V gene: TRBV19; clone size: .; CDR3 protein: CASSITYNQPQHF; CDR3 DNA: TGTGCCAGTAGCATAACATACAATCAGCCCCAGCATTTT
D gene: .; J gene: TRBJ1-5; V gene: TRBV28; clone size: .; CDR3 protein: CASSPQVGLVGNQPQHF; CDR3 DNA: TGTGCCAGCAGCCCACAGGTAGGGCTTGTTGGGAATCAGCCCCAGCATTTT
D gene: .; J gene: TRBJ2-5; V gene: TRBV9; clone size: few; CDR3 protein: CASSPRAEGPRRWETQYF; CDR3 DNA: TGTGCCAGCAGCCCACGAGCGGAGGGGCCAAGGAGGTGGGAGACCCAGTACTTC
D gene: TRBD2; J gene: TRBJ2-3; V gene: TRBV6-1; clone size: .; CDR3 protein: CASSEGLAGVHNTDTQYF; CDR3 DNA: TGTGCCAGCAGTGAAGGACTAGCGGGAGTACACAACACAGATACGCAGTATTTT
D gene: .; J gene: TRBJ1-1; V gene: TRBV5-1; clone size: few; CDR3 protein: CASSQDTQSTEAFF; CDR3 DNA: TGCGCCAGCAGCCAAGACACCCAGAGCACTGAAGCTTTCTTT
D gene: .; J gene: TRBJ1-4; V gene: TRBV5-6; clone size: few; CDR3 protein: CASSWGGQKLFF; CDR3 DNA: TGTGCCAGCAGCTGGGGGGGCCAAAAACTGTTTTTT